Below, 4 T cell receptor beta chains from the same sample are listed, as sequenced in a study of cytomegalovirus exposure and HLA in healthy donors. Sequenced by immunoSEQ multiplex PCR; TCRdb stores in-frame clones only, minus some. The sample lists over 200,000 clones; about 91% were seen once. Sequenced: PBMCs. The receptors shown here come from a woman between 18 and 29 years old in good health and CMV-seronegative.

In nucleotides, the CDR3 is TGCGCCAGCAGCTTGGCCCCCCCGTCCTACGAGCAGTACTTC. It encodes CASSLAPPSYEQYF. V usage is TRBV5-1 and J usage is TRBJ2-7; no clear D gene. The CDR3 extends over 14 amino acids. Germline V CDR1 and CDR2: SGHRS, YFSETQ. V lost 0 bases, J lost 1 base, and 8 bases lay in between.

V gene TRBV19 combines with J gene TRBJ1-1, with D unclear. V was shortened by 7 bases and J by 0 bases, with 12 bases between the two germline ends. The CDR3 totals 14 residues. CDR1 LNHDA and CDR2 SQIVND come from the germline V gene (reference sequence). As DNA, the CDR3 is TGTGCCAGTAATATCGGGAGACTGAACACTGAAGCTTTCTTT. Translating it yields CASNIGRLNTEAFF. Combining the CDR3 with reference TRBV19 and TRBJ1-1 gives the whole variable domain DGGITQSPKYLFRKEGQNVTLSCEQNLNHDAMYWYRQDPGQGLRLIYYSQIVNDFQKGDIAEGYSVSREKKESFPLTVTSAQKNPTAFYLCASNIGRLNTEAFFGQGTRLTVV.

This clone has just one count. This sequence joins TRBV7-9 and TRBJ1-2; 9 bases align to TRBD1. The germline CDR1 and CDR2 sequences are SEHNR and FQNEAQ (reference sequence). After removal of 0 bases from V and 5 bases from J, the junction contained 7 bases not matched to a gene. There are 16 residues in the CDR3. CDR3 protein: CASSLARSGTGYGYTF. The CDR3 region has the DNA TGTGCCAGCAGCTTAGCCAGATCCGGGACAGGGTATGGCTACACCTTC. Drawing the rest from reference TRBV7-9 and TRBJ1-2, the complete variable domain is DTGVSQNPRHKITKRGQNVTFRCDPISEHNRLYWYRQTLGQGPEFLTYFQNEAQLEKSRLLSDRFSAERPKGSFSTLEIQRTEQGDSAMYLCASSLARSGTGYGYTFGSGTRLTVV.

The chain links TRBV10-1 to TRBJ2-3; TRBD1 is a possible D gene (6 bases). The CDR3 runs to 14 residues. The V end lost 3 bases, the J end lost 3 bases, and 10 bases lay between the germline ends. The V gene's germline CDR1 is WNHNN and CDR2 SYGVQD (reference sequence). The DNA for the CDR3 is TGCGCCAGCAGTGAACAGGGATGGACAGATACGCAGTATTTT. Its translation is CASSEQGWTDTQYF.